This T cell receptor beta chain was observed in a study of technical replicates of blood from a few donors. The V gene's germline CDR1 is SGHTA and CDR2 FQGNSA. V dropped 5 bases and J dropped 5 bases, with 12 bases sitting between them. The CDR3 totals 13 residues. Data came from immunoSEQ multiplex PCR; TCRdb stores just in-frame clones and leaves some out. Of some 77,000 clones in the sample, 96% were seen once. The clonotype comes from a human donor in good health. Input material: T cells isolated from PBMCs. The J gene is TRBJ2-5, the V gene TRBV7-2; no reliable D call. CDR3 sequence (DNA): TGTGCCAGCAGCCTACCCAACGGGGAGACCCAGTACTTC. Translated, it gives CASSLPNGETQYF. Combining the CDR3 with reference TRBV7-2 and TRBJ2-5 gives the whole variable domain GAGVSQSPSNKVTEKGKDVELRCDPISGHTALYWYRQSLGQGLEFLIYFQGNSAPDKSGLPSDRFSAERTGGSVSTLTIQRTQQEDSAVYLCASSLPNGETQYFGPGTRLLVL.